Listed below are T cell receptor beta chains from one sample, sequenced in a study of cytomegalovirus exposure and HLA in healthy donors. TCRdb's table, derived via immunoSEQ multiplex PCR, lists solely in-frame clones and lacks some. Of 100,000 to 150,000 clones listed, 80% are singletons. Sample: PBMCs. The receptors come from a man aged 25 to 40 in good health and CMV-seropositive. Each CDR3 is given with its conserved first and last residue. Fields, in order: V gene, clone size, D gene, J gene, CDR3 length, CDR3 DNA, CDR3 protein. A D gene is named only where the DNA matches it firmly. Size tells how often a clone was seen (once, few, many) or the class of an expanded clone, and some rows leave it out.

TRBV10-3	-	-	TRBJ1-3	15	TGTGCCATCAGTGAGTCGATCGGGAATGGAGGCACCATATATTTT	CAISESIGNGGTIYF
TRBV4-1	-	-	TRBJ2-1	17	TGCGCCAGCAGCCTAAGCTTAGGGGCCAGCTCCTACAATGAGCAGTTCTTC	CASSLSLGASSYNEQFF
TRBV5-4	few	TRBD2	TRBJ2-7	16	TGTGCCAGCAGCTTGGCTCCAGCGGGGCTATCCTACGAGCAGTACTTC	CASSLAPAGLSYEQYF
TRBV27	-	TRBD1	TRBJ1-5	15	TGTGCCTCAGCGCGGCAGGGGGATCGTAGACAGCCCCAGCATTTT	CASARQGDRRQPQHF
TRBV4-2	few	TRBD1	TRBJ2-1	15	TGTGCCAGCAGCCAAGCCGGACAGGGGGCTGGTGAGCAGTTCTTC	CASSQAGQGAGEQFF
TRBV5-1	-	-	TRBJ2-3	16	TGCGCCAGCAGCATCCTCCAGGGCCCTAACACAGATACGCAGTATTTT	CASSILQGPNTDTQYF
TRBV10-2	few	TRBD1	TRBJ1-2	15	TGCGCCAGCAGCGCCGACAGGGTGCCCAACTATGGCTACACCTTC	CASSADRVPNYGYTF
TRBV29-1	-	TRBD1	TRBJ1-1	13	TGCAGCGTTGGGACAGGGTTGGACACTGAAGCTTTCTTT	CSVGTGLDTEAFF
TRBV2	few	TRBD1	TRBJ1-4	16	TGTGCCAGCAGTGCCAGACAGGGAGCAACTAATGAAAAACTGTTTTTT	CASSARQGATNEKLFF
TRBV4-2	once	TRBD2	TRBJ2-7	15	TGTGCCAGCAGCCAAGATAGGACTAGCGGCTACGAGCAGTACTTC	CASSQDRTSGYEQYF
TRBV10-1	-	-	TRBJ2-7	14	TGCGCCAGCACACCTCTTTTCCAGGTATACGAGCAGTACTTC	CASTPLFQVYEQYF
TRBV4-1	-	-	TRBJ1-1	14	TGCGCCAGCAGCCAGGCCAGGGGAAACACTGAAGCTTTCTTT	CASSQARGNTEAFF
TRBV6-5	-	-	TRBJ2-6	14	TGTGCCAGCAGTTACAGCTCTGGGGCCAACGGCCTGACTTTC	CASSYSSGANGLTF
TRBV15	-	-	TRBJ1-1	13	TGTGCCACCAGAAGCAGGGGGAACACTGAAGCTTTCTTT	CATRSRGNTEAFF
TRBV19	-	-	TRBJ1-1	15	TGTGCCAGTAGTACTGACAGAATCCTGAACACTGAAGCTTTCTTT	CASSTDRILNTEAFF
TRBV4-2	-	TRBD2	TRBJ2-2	16	TGTGCCAGCAGCCAAGATAGCGGGGGGGCGGGCGGGGAGCTGTTTTTT	CASSQDSGGAGGELFF
TRBV19	-	-	TRBJ1-5	17	TGTGCCAGTAAAATCTCCGGGGTCGGGGATAGCAATCAGCCCCAGCATTTT	CASKISGVGDSNQPQHF
TRBV7-2	-	TRBD1	TRBJ2-4	16	TGTGCCAGCAGCTCGCCGACAGGGTTGGCCAAAAACATTCAGTACTTC	CASSSPTGLAKNIQYF
TRBV6-6	-	-	TRBJ2-7	14	TGTGCCAGCAGTTCATCAGGGGGGCCCAAGGAGCAGTACTTC	CASSSSGGPKEQYF
TRBV6-5	-	-	TRBJ1-2	14	TGTGCCAGCAGTCCGTGGACGGGAACAATGGGCTACACCTTC	CASSPWTGTMGYTF
TRBV5-1	-	-	TRBJ1-1	12	TGCGCCAGCAGCTTGGTCGGGATACGAGCTTTCTTT	CASSLVGIRAFF
TRBV2	-	-	TRBJ1-1	12	TGTGCCAGTTCAGGACAGAACACTGAAGCTTTCTTT	CASSGQNTEAFF
TRBV9	-	TRBD2	TRBJ2-3	17	TGTGCCAGCAGCGTAGCTTTGGGGCGGGGGGGCCAAAATACGCAGTATTTT	CASSVALGRGGQNTQYF
TRBV4-1	-	TRBD1	TRBJ1-5	16	TGCGCCAGCAGCCTCAATCTACAGGGGAGCAATCAGCCCCAGCATTTT	CASSLNLQGSNQPQHF
TRBV2	once	-	TRBJ2-7	14	TGTGCCAGCAATAAGGACTCCTTGGGCTACGAGCAGTACTTC	CASNKDSLGYEQYF
TRBV19	-	-	TRBJ1-4	14	TGTGCCAGTAGTCTCGCAGGGTATCAGGAAAAACTGTTTTTT	CASSLAGYQEKLFF
TRBV5-1	once	-	TRBJ1-3	18	TGCGCCAGCAGCCTGGTGGGTGGGACACTTTACTCTGGAAACACCATATATTTT	CASSLVGGTLYSGNTIYF
TRBV15	-	-	TRBJ2-2	18	TGTGCCACCAGCATCTCCTTGCTCGGGGGGCTAGGCACCGGGGAGCTGTTTTTT	CATSISLLGGLGTGELFF
TRBV19	-	TRBD1	TRBJ1-6	15	TGTGCCAGTCGGGACAGGGGGAAAGATAATTCACCCCTCCACTTT	CASRDRGKDNSPLHF
TRBV4-1	-	-	TRBJ1-5	16	TGCGCCAGCAGCCAAGATATTCAGGGAAGCAATCAGCCCCAGCATTTT	CASSQDIQGSNQPQHF
TRBV14	-	TRBD2	TRBJ2-3	17	TGTGCCAGCAGCCTTGACGGGACTAGCGGGGGCAAAAATACGCAGTATTTT	CASSLDGTSGGKNTQYF
TRBV6-5	-	TRBD1	TRBJ2-7	15	TGTGCCAGCAGTTACTCGGCAGGGGGCTCGTACGAGCAGTACTTC	CASSYSAGGSYEQYF
TRBV10-3	-	TRBD2	TRBJ2-7	18	TGTGCCATCAGCGAAACACCCCAGAGGGGCGGGGGTCTCTACGAGCAGTACTTC	CAISETPQRGGGLYEQYF
TRBV5-8	few	TRBD1	TRBJ1-2	16	TGTGCCAGCAGCATACAGGGGGCGACGTTCGGCTATGGCTACACCTTC	CASSIQGATFGYGYTF
TRBV4-1	-	-	TRBJ1-3	16	TGCGCCAGCAGCCTGCCCGGGGGTAGGCTGGGAAACACCATATATTTT	CASSLPGGRLGNTIYF
TRBV6-6	-	-	TRBJ2-7	16	TGTGCCAGCAGTTCTGATCCGGGACACCCGATAAGCGAGCAGTACTTC	CASSSDPGHPISEQYF
TRBV6-6	-	-	TRBJ1-1	14	TGTGCCAGCAGACCGCAGGCGTTCAGCACTGAAGCTTTCTTT	CASRPQAFSTEAFF
TRBV5-6	-	-	TRBJ2-1	15	TGTGCCAGCAGCTTGGAGCAGGGGAGGGGCAATGAGCAGTTCTTC	CASSLEQGRGNEQFF
TRBV6-1	-	-	TRBJ2-3	15	TGTGCCAGCAGTGCAACCGGGACTCACACAGATACGCAGTATTTT	CASSATGTHTDTQYF
TRBV5-4	-	-	TRBJ1-2	14	TGTGCCAGCAGCTTGGTCGGGGGGTACTATGGCTACACCTTC	CASSLVGGYYGYTF
TRBV27	once	-	TRBJ1-2	14	TGTGCCAGCAGTCCCCAGCGGGGGCTTAATGGCTACACCTTC	CASSPQRGLNGYTF
TRBV19	-	-	TRBJ1-2	13	TGTGCCAGTAGTATGCAGATAAACTATGGCTACACCTTC	CASSMQINYGYTF
TRBV5-1	-	-	TRBJ1-1	13	TGCGCCAGCAGCTTGGCCTCAGGCACTGAAGCTTTCTTT	CASSLASGTEAFF
TRBV7-9	-	-	TRBJ2-7	14	TGTGCCAGCAGCTTCCCAGGGTCTGACGACGAGCAGTACTTC	CASSFPGSDDEQYF
TRBV18	-	-	TRBJ2-2	15	TGTGCCAGCTCACCCTGGCAGGAGAACACCGGGGAGCTGTTTTTT	CASSPWQENTGELFF